A few counts support the clone carrying this T cell receptor (beta chain). Antigen unknown. This entry comes from a study of CD8 T cells in ankylosing spondylitis. The study's findings and limits: Some of these motif variants have turned up before, in reports on reactive arthritis synovial fluid and blood. Matched ankylosing spondylitis synovial fluid reportedly contained a significantly enriched population of disease-linked clones. In ankylosing spondylitis blood, a motif of fewer than 10 highly homologous TCR beta variants appeared characteristic.

From germline, CDR1 is SGHRS and CDR2 YFSETQ. The length of the CDR3 is 16 residues. V shed 1 base and J 6 bases; nucleotides not matched to a gene: 5. Libraries for TCR beta were made by quantitative 5'-RACE with molecular barcodes. TCRdb redid the calling of the 5' RACE reads with MiXCR, one entry per CDR3 protein. The data show some 840,000 distinct CDR3 sequences, about an eighth seen once. The sample comprised blood, either unsorted or a sorted T cell fraction (not recorded which). The receptor comes from a male donor with ankylosing spondylitis. The chain recombines TRBV5-1 with TRBJ2-1; 12 bases agree with TRBD1. The CDR3 sequence is CASSLRDRGHSNEQFF. The CDR3 DNA is TGCGCCAGCAGCTTGAGGGACAGGGGGCATAGCAATGAGCAGTTCTTC.